Following are 8 T cell receptor beta chains from one sample sequenced in a study of T cells in Graves' hyperthyroidism and ophthalmopathy. TCR beta CDR3 sequences were amplified from RNA transcripts. When the TCR CDR3 underwent first-round RT-PCR, the HTBI primer set was used. TCRdb re-analysed the multiplex PCR reads in MiXCR, keeping a single row per CDR3 protein. The data contain approximately 640,000 distinct CDR3 sequences, roughly 17% of them singletons. Sequencing input: blood. These TCRs come from a man aged 45-65 years with Graves' hyperthyroidism.

This clonotype was observed a single time. In DNA form, the CDR3 reads TGTGCCAGTACTACTAGCGGGGTCGCAGATACGCAGTATTTT. This codes for CASTTSGVADTQYF. V gene TRBV19 combines with J gene TRBJ2-3, with 10 bases fitting TRBD2. This CDR3 contains 14 residues. J lost 4 bases, V lost 7 bases, and 5 bases had no gene match. Germline V lookup: CDR1 LNHDA, CDR2 SQIVND (reference sequence). Based on the CDR3 plus reference TRBV19 and TRBJ2-3, the full variable domain is DGGITQSPKYLFRKEGQNVTLSCEQNLNHDAMYWYRQDPGQGLRLIYYSQIVNDFQKGDIAEGYSVSREKKESFPLTVTSAQKNPTAFYLCASTTSGVADTQYFGPGTRLTVL.

As DNA, the CDR3 is TGTGCCAGTAGTATCGGGACAGGGATCTATGGCTACACCTTC. Amino acid sequence: CASSIGTGIYGYTF. The chain couples TRBV19 to TRBJ1-2, with 9 bases identical to TRBD1. The CDR3 extends over 14 amino acids. From germline, CDR1 is LNHDA and CDR2 SQIVND (reference sequence). V lost 3 bases and J lost 4; bases outside the gene matches: 3. Filled out from reference TRBV19 and TRBJ1-2, the complete variable domain reads DGGITQSPKYLFRKEGQNVTLSCEQNLNHDAMYWYRQDPGQGLRLIYYSQIVNDFQKGDIAEGYSVSREKKESFPLTVTSAQKNPTAFYLCASSIGTGIYGYTFGSGTRLTVV.

With respect to this clonotype: A much larger clone differs by one base, so this may be a read error. The chain couples TRBV5-1 to TRBJ1-1, with D tentatively TRBD1 (5 bases). The CDR3 consists of 14 residues. CDR1 is SGHRS, CDR2 YFSETQ, per germline. V dropped 9 bases and J dropped 3 bases, with 18 bases sitting between them. CDR3 bases: TGCGCCACCTGTTTGGCGGGGGGGGACACTGAAGCTTTCTTT. As protein: CATCLAGGDTEAFF.

The V call is TRBV9, the J call TRBJ1-6; possibly TRBD1 for D (6 bases). Trimming removed 2 bases at V and 11 bases at J, with 11 bases between. The CDR3 contains 13 residues. The V gene's germline CDR1 is SGDLS and CDR2 YYNGEE. CDR3: CASSVQGTPPLHF. CDR3 DNA sequence: TGTGCCAGCAGCGTGCAGGGGACTCCACCCCTCCACTTT.

A remark on this clonotype: One end of the junction varies from germline; a read error may be responsible. V and J are TRBV27 and TRBJ2-5; 7 bases are a match to TRBD1. The CDR3 is made up of 14 amino acids. Germline CDR1 is MNHEY and CDR2 is SMNVEV (reference sequence). The CDR3 is CTSSPLGTEETQYF. The CDR3 DNA is TGTACCAGCAGTCCACTGGGGACAGAAGAGACCCAGTACTTC.

This clonotype occurred many times. The V call is TRBV9, the J call TRBJ2-7, with 9 bases fitting TRBD2. The CDR3 length is 14 residues. Germline CDR1 is SGDLS and CDR2 is YYNGEE. V lost 6 bases and J lost 0; bases outside the gene matches: 4. CDR3 nucleotides: TGTGCCAGCAACTCAGCGGGAGGCTCCTACGAGCAGTACTTC. Its protein product is CASNSAGGSYEQYF.

This clonotype was counted at least ten times. The chain carries TRBV11-2 and TRBJ2-2, with D possibly matching TRBD2 (6 bases). The germline V gene has CDR1 SGHAT and CDR2 FQNNGV. CDR3 length: 14 amino acids. Trimming removed 5 bases from V and 1 base from J, with 8 bases in between. The CDR3 bases are TGTGCCAGCAGCCCGGGGGAGAACACCGGGGAGCTGTTTTTT. This gives the protein CASSPGENTGELFF. Full variable domain (missing parts from reference TRBV11-2 and TRBJ2-2): EAGVAQSPRYKIIEKRQSVAFWCNPISGHATLYWYQQILGQGPKLLIQFQNNGVVDDSQLPKDRFSAERLKGVDSTLKIQPAKLEDSAVYLCASSPGENTGELFFGEGSRLTVL.

V gene TRBV15 combines with J gene TRBJ1-5; D not certain. The V end lost 3 bases, the J end lost 9 bases, and 18 bases lay between the germline ends. CDR3 length equals 15 residues. The V gene's germline CDR1 is LNHNV and CDR2 YYDKDF (reference sequence). The DNA for the CDR3 is TGTGCCACCAGCAGCCTTCGGATGGGATCTAGGCCCCAGCATTTT. Protein sequence: CATSSLRMGSRPQHF.